The clone carrying this TCR beta chain was recorded a few times. This CDR3 is 14 amino acids long. V dropped 2 bases and J dropped 8; count of bases not matched to a gene: 3. Germline assignment: CDR1 KGHSH and CDR2 LQKENI. During its preparation, the TCRbeta library received unique molecular identifiers. TCRdb analysed the PCR reads with MiXCR anew, one entry per CDR3 protein. Of a few hundred thousand distinct CDR3 sequences in the sample, about a sixth were seen once. The source of the sample is a study of T-cell reconstitution after alpha-beta-depleted transplantation in children. This chain joins TRBV18 and TRBJ1-4; 9 bases are a match to TRBD1. The source was PBMCs from the stem cell graft donor, collected from the stem cell graft. This receptor was taken from a human donor who donated a stem cell graft to a child with acute lymphoblastic leukemia. The CDR3 sequence: CASSPLDRGEKLFF. Written as DNA, the CDR3 is TGTGCCAGCTCACCATTGGACAGGGGCGAAAAACTGTTTTTT.